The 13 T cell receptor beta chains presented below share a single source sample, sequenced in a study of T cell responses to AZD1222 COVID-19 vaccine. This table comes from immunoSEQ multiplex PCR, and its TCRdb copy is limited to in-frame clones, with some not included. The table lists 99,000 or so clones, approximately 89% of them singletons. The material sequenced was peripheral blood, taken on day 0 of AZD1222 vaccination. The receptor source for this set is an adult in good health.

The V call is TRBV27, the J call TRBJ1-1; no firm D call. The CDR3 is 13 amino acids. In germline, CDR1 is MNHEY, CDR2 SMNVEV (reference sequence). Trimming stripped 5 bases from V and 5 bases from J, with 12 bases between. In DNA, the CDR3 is TGTGCCAGCAGTCCCTCGCGTTTAACTGAAGCTTTCTTT. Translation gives CASSPSRLTEAFF.

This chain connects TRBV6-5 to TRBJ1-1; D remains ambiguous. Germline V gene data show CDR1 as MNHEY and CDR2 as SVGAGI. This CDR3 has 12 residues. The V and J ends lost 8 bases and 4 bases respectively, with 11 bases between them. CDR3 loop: CASWATGTEAFF. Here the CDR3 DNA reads TGTGCCAGCTGGGCCACGGGCACTGAAGCTTTCTTT.

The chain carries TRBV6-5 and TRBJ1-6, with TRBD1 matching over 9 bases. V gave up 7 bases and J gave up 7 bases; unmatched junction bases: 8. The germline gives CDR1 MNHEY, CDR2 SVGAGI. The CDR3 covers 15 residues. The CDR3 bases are TGTGCCAGCACCCACAGGGACAGGGACAATTCACCCCTCCACTTT. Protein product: CASTHRDRDNSPLHF.

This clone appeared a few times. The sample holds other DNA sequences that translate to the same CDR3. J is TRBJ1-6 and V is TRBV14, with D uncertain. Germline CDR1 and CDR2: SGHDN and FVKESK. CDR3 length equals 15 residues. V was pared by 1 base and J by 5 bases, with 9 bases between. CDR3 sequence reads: CASSQAGGNNSPLHF. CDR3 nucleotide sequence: TGTGCCAGCAGCCAAGCGGGCGGAAATAATTCACCCCTCCACTTT.

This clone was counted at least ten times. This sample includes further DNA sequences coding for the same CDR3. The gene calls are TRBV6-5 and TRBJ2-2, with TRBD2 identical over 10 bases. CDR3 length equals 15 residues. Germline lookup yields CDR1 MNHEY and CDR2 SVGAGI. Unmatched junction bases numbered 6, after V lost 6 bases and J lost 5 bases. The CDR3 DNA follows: TGTGCCAGCAGGAAAAGCGGGGGGGGTACCGGGGAGCTGTTTTTT. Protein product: CASRKSGGGTGELFF.

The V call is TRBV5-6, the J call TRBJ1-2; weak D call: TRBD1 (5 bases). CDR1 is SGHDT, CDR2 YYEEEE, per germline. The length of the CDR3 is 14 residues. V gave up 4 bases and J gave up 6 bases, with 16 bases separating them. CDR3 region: CASSPGIGVDGYTF. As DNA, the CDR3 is TGTGCCAGCAGCCCAGGGATCGGGGTGGATGGCTACACCTTC.

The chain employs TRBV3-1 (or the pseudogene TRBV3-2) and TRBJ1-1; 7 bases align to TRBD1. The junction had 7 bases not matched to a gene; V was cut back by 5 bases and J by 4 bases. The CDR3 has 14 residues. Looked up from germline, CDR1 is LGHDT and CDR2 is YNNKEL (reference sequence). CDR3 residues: CASSNDRVATEAFF. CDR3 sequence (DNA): TGTGCCAGCAGCAACGACAGGGTGGCCACTGAAGCTTTCTTT.

CDR3 sequence (DNA): TGTGCCAGCAGCCCAGCCGGTAGCAATCAGCCCCAGCATTTT. Translating gives CASSPAGSNQPQHF. The gene calls are TRBV7-2 and TRBJ1-5; D gene uncertain. Trimming stripped 5 bases from V and 0 bases from J, with 8 bases between. This CDR3 has 14 residues. Germline values: CDR1 SGHTA, CDR2 FQGNSA. Drawing the rest from reference TRBV7-2 and TRBJ1-5, the complete variable domain is GAGVSQSPSNKVTEKGKDVELRCDPISGHTALYWYRQSLGQGLEFLIYFQGNSAPDKSGLPSDRFSAERTGGSVSTLTIQRTQQEDSAVYLCASSPAGSNQPQHFGDGTRLSIL.

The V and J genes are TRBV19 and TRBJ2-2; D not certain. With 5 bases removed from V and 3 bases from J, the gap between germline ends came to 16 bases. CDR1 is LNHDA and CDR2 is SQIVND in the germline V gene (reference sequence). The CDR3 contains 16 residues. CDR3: CASSAGARRDTGELFF. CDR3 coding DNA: TGTGCCAGTAGTGCCGGCGCCAGGAGAGACACCGGGGAGCTGTTTTTT.

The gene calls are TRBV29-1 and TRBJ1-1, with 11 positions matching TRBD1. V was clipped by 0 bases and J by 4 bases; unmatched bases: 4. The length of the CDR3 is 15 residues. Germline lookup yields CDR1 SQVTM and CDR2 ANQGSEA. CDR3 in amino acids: CSVEEVGTGGTEAFF. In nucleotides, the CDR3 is TGCAGCGTTGAAGAAGTGGGGACAGGGGGCACTGAAGCTTTCTTT.

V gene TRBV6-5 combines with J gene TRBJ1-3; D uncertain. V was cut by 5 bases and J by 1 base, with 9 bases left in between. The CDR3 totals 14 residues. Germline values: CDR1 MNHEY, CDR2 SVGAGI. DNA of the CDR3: TGTGCCAGCAGTCCCACGCGTTCTGGAAACACCATATATTTT. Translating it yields CASSPTRSGNTIYF.

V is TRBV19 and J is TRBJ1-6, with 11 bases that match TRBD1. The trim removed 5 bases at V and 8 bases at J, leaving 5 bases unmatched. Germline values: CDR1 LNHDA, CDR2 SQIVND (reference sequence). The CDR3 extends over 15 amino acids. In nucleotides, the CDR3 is TGTGCCAGTAGTGGGACAGGGGGAAGGGATTCACCCCTCCACTTT. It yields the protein CASSGTGGRDSPLHF.

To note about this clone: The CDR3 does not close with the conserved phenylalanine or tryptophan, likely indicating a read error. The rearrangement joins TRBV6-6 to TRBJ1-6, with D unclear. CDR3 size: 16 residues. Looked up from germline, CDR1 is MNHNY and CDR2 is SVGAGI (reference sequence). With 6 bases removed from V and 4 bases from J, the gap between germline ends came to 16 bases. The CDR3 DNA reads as TGTGCCAGCAGCCCCGCGGGGAGCGGATATAATTCACCCCTCCACCTT. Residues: CASSPAGSGYNSPLHL.